This TCR beta chain was captured by sequencing in a study of T-cell memory formation after mild COVID-19. TCRdb analysed the 5' RACE reads with MiXCR anew, one entry per CDR3 protein. The sample shows around 400,000 distinct CDR3 sequences, roughly a quarter of them seen only once. This CDR3 spans 13 amino acids. The V gene's germline CDR1 is MNHEY and CDR2 SVGAGI. With 10 bases clipped from V and 2 bases from J, the junction kept 5 bases outside the gene matches. The sequenced material came from PBMCs or a T cell subset sorted from them (not recorded which). This TCR was sampled from an adult woman who had mild COVID-19 (a few samples of this study predate the infection). Cell type and time point are not known. This chain joins TRBV6-5 and TRBJ1-1; 9 bases match TRBD1. Here the CDR3 DNA reads TGTGCCACCCTGGGACAGGGTAACACTGAAGCTTTCTTT. This codes for CATLGQGNTEAFF.